One and the same sample provided the 14 T cell receptor beta chains below, sequenced in a study of shared clonotypes between healthy human individuals. Sequencing used immunoSEQ multiplex PCR; TCRdb keeps in-frame clones, though not all of them. The sample records 1.6 million or so clones, approximately 98.5% being singletons. The sequenced sample was naive CD4+ T cells sorted from blood. Subset reported: CD45RA+ positively selected. The origin of the receptors is a man aged 25-40 years in good health.

The chain recombines TRBV7-3 with TRBJ1-5; TRBD1 might be the D (6 bases). Germline assignment: CDR1 SGHTA and CDR2 FQGTGA. The CDR3 has 14 residues. V was shortened by 5 bases and J by 2 bases, with 10 bases between the two germline ends. CDR3 protein: CASSQGGGNQPQHF. Written as DNA, the CDR3 is TGTGCCAGCAGCCAAGGGGGTGGCAATCAGCCCCAGCATTTT.

This sequence joins TRBV7-9 and TRBJ1-4; D is uncertain. CDR1 and CDR2 from the germline V gene are SEHNR and FQNEAQ (reference sequence). The CDR3 has 16 amino acids. V lost 4 bases to trimming and J lost 0 bases, with 12 bases between them. CDR3 region: CASSYYGGTTNEKLFF. The DNA of the CDR3 is TGTGCCAGCAGCTATTACGGAGGGACAACTAATGAAAAACTGTTTTTT.

The chain employs TRBV7-5 and TRBJ2-1. TRBV7-5 has pseudogene status. CDR3 length: 22 amino acids. The chain's CDR3 is CVRSNPIRPALVPGPRVNEQFF. The CDR3 DNA sequence: TGTGTCAGAAGCAACCCGATTAGACCGGCCTTGGTCCCGGGACCAAGAGTCAATGAGCAGTTCTTC.

The CDR3 DNA reads TGTGCCAGTTCGGGCAGGGTTGGAACCGGGGAGCTGTTTTTT. Protein product: CASSGRVGTGELFF. V and J are TRBV11-3 and TRBJ2-2; tentative D call: TRBD1 (5 bases). Germline CDR1 SGHNT, CDR2 YENEEA. The CDR3 spans 14 residues. V lost 9 bases to trimming and J lost 5 bases, with 16 bases between them.

This chain joins TRBV28 and TRBJ1-5, with TRBD1 matching 8 bases. The V and J ends lost 5 bases and 4 bases, in that order; junction bases with no gene match: 4. The CDR3 is 14 residues long. Germline-derived CDR1 and CDR2 are MDHEN and SYDVKM. The CDR3 DNA reads as TGTGCCAGCAGTCCGAACAGGGGGAATCAGCCCCAGCATTTT. It encodes CASSPNRGNQPQHF.

This clone was seen a single time. The chain couples TRBV29-1 to TRBJ2-3; perhaps TRBD2 as D (5 bases). Germline V lookup: CDR1 SQVTM, CDR2 ANQGSEA. V dropped 0 bases and J dropped 7 bases, with 11 bases sitting between them. This CDR3 is built from 13 residues. CDR3 loop: CSVEDISVYTQYF. DNA for the CDR3: TGCAGCGTTGAAGATATTAGCGTTTATACGCAGTATTTT.

V usage is TRBV13 and J usage is TRBJ2-5, with TRBD2 matching 9 bases. The CDR3 contains 16 residues. The J segment lost 5 bases and the V segment lost 4 bases, leaving 11 bases of the junction unmatched. Per germline, CDR1 PRHDT and CDR2 FYEKMQ (reference sequence). The CDR3 DNA reads TGTGCCAGCAGCTCCTATAGCGGGAGCGGATTTGAGACCCAGTACTTC. It encodes CASSSYSGSGFETQYF.

This chain joins TRBV5-1 and TRBJ2-7; D gene uncertain. CDR3 length: 15 residues. Germline values: CDR1 SGHRS, CDR2 YFSETQ. Trimming pared 0 bases from V and 4 bases from J, leaving 14 bases between. The CDR3 DNA is TGCGCCAGCAGCTTGGTTCGGTCCAACGCTTACGAGCAGTACTTC. Translating gives CASSLVRSNAYEQYF.

This chain uses TRBV6-1 with TRBJ1-2; tentative D call: TRBD1 (6 bases). V lost 1 base and J lost 4, with 7 bases in between. The germline V gene encodes CDR1 MNHNS and CDR2 SASEGT. The length of the CDR3 is 13 residues. The DNA for the CDR3 is TGTGCCAGCAGTGAAGTGGACAGCTATGGCTACACCTTC. It specifies CASSEVDSYGYTF.

The chain carries TRBV7-9 and TRBJ1-3; 7 bases are shared with TRBD1. V shed 0 bases, J shed 1 base, and the junction held 3 bases outside the gene matches. Germline V gene lookup returns CDR1 SEHNR and CDR2 FQNEAQ (reference sequence). There are 16 residues in the CDR3. CDR3: CASSLAGTVSGNTIYF. The CDR3 DNA reads as TGTGCCAGCAGCTTAGCCGGGACAGTTTCTGGAAACACCATATATTTT. Together with reference TRBV7-9 and TRBJ1-3, the CDR3 gives the full variable domain: DTGVSQNPRHKITKRGQNVTFRCDPISEHNRLYWYRQTLGQGPEFLTYFQNEAQLEKSRLLSDRFSAERPKGSFSTLEIQRTEQGDSAMYLCASSLAGTVSGNTIYFGEGSWLTVV.

V usage is TRBV25-1 and J usage is TRBJ1-1, with D possibly matching TRBD1 (5 bases). The CDR3 sequence is 15 residues long. Germline loops: CDR1 MGHDK, CDR2 SYGVNS. V lost 1 base to trimming and J lost 3 bases, with 12 bases between them. The CDR3 DNA follows: TGTGCCAGCAGTGAATGGGGCGGGAGGGACACTGAAGCTTTCTTT. Amino acid sequence: CASSEWGGRDTEAFF.

The V and J genes are TRBV30 and TRBJ2-1; 7 positions agree with TRBD2. This CDR3 has 15 amino acids. From germline, CDR1 is GTSNPN and CDR2 SVGIG (reference sequence). Trimming cost V 5 bases and J 2 bases; bases outside gene matches: 9. CDR3 residues: CAWSRTRGTYNEQFF. The CDR3 bases are TGTGCCTGGTCGAGGACGCGGGGGACCTACAATGAGCAGTTCTTC. The full variable domain, rest sourced from reference TRBV30 and TRBJ2-1, is SQTIHQWPATLVQPVGSPLSLECTVEGTSNPNLYWYRQAAGRGLQLLFYSVGIGQISSEVPQNLSASRPQDRQFILSSKKLLLSDSGFYLCAWSRTRGTYNEQFFGPGTRLTVL.

CDR3 DNA sequence: TGTGCCAGCAGCTGGACAGGGGACCATGATCAGCCCCAGCATTTT. It yields the protein CASSWTGDHDQPQHF. This chain joins TRBV5-6 and TRBJ1-5; the match to TRBD1 covers 9 bases. In germline, CDR1 is SGHDT, CDR2 YYEEEE. This CDR3 has 15 residues. Trimming cost V 3 bases and J 5 bases; bases outside gene matches: 6. The full variable domain, rest sourced from reference TRBV5-6 and TRBJ1-5, is DAGVTQSPTHLIKTRGQQVTLRCSPKSGHDTVSWYQQALGQGPQFIFQYYEEEERQRGNFPDRFSGHQFPNYSSELNVNALLLGDSALYLCASSWTGDHDQPQHFGDGTRLSIL.

Concerning this clone itself: At the DNA level, this CDR3 is encoded by other sequences in the same sample as well. The V and J genes are TRBV5-1 and TRBJ2-1; no reliable D call. The germline CDR1 and CDR2 sequences are SGHRS and YFSETQ. V was cut by 1 base and J by 0 bases, with 11 bases left in between. This CDR3 is 16 amino acids long. The CDR3 here is CASSLPSGSSYNEQFF. The CDR3 DNA sequence: TGCGCCAGCAGCTTGCCCAGTGGAAGCTCCTACAATGAGCAGTTCTTC.